One TCR beta chain is described in this entry. The antigen is unknown. CDR1 and CDR2 from the germline V gene are MNHEY and SMNVEV (reference sequence). This CDR3 spans 17 amino acids. V was trimmed by 6 bases and J by 3 bases, leaving 21 bases between them. This entry comes from a study of cytotoxic CD8 clonotypes in ibrutinib-treated CLL. Sequenced by immunoSEQ multiplex PCR; TCRdb stores in-frame clones only, minus some. The repertoire has about 160,000 clones, 70% to 90% of them found once; the top ten carry approximately 2.9%. General observations from the study: Baseline clonality, above age-matched healthy donor levels, tracked circulating CD8+ T-cell counts. With treatment, public clonotypes, which were uncommon, either contracted or remained stable.

TCR beta library input comprised roughly 1.8 micrograms of genomic DNA from cryopreserved PBMCs. V and J are TRBV27 and TRBJ1-5, with TRBD1 as a possible D gene (6 bases). The sequence derives from a human donor with chronic lymphocytic leukemia. This specimen consisted of PBMCs, obtained at disease progression, from a patient treated with ibrutinib. In DNA form, the CDR3 reads TGTGCCAGCAGCCTCACCCCGAATACAGGGTTCAATCAGCCCCAGCATTTT. Protein sequence: CASSLTPNTGFNQPQHF.